This is a list of T cell receptor beta chains from one sample in a study of graft-versus-host responses after intestinal transplantation. Their recognized antigens are unknown. TCRdb's table, derived via immunoSEQ multiplex PCR, lists solely in-frame clones and lacks some. The table shows 98,000 or so clones, with roughly 84% occurring only once. The sequencing used unstimulated CD4+ T cells sorted from spleen or lymph node cells, collected before intestinal transplant. The receptors here all came from a human donor who received an intestinal transplant. The CDR3 runs from the conserved cysteine through the conserved F or W. A D gene is named only where the DNA matches it firmly. Size values are once, few and many counts, or a class for expanded clones, and some rows have none.

d_gene,abundance,v_gene,j_gene,CDR3aa,CDR3nt
TRBD1,.,TRBV10-3,TRBJ2-2,CAITPGTGGSNTGELFF,TGTGCCATCACCCCCGGGACAGGGGGCTCGAACACCGGGGAGCTGTTTTTT
.,.,TRBV29-1,TRBJ2-5,CSVEFATEPIQETQYF,TGCAGCGTTGAATTTGCAACCGAGCCGATCCAAGAGACCCAGTACTTC
TRBD1,.,TRBV7-2,TRBJ1-6,CASSLARDRGNSPLHF,TGTGCCAGCAGCTTAGCAAGGGACAGGGGAAATTCACCCCTCCACTTT
.,.,TRBV29-1,TRBJ2-3,CSGDRGAGEDTQYF,TGCAGCGGGGATAGGGGGGCCGGGGAAGATACGCAGTATTTT
.,.,TRBV4-1,TRBJ1-4,CASSQEERAGGEKLFF,TGCGCCAGCAGCCAAGAGGAACGCGCGGGGGGCGAAAAACTGTTTTTT
.,.,TRBV20-1,TRBJ1-2,CSAREGYGYTF,TGCAGTGCCAGAGAAGGGTATGGCTACACCTTC
.,.,TRBV6-5,TRBJ2-1,CASSYSFSSYNEQFF,TGTGCCAGCAGTTACTCCTTTAGCTCCTACAATGAGCAGTTCTTC
TRBD1,.,TRBV5-5,TRBJ2-7,CASSLAGGTGDRYEQYF,TGTGCCAGCAGCTTGGCTGGAGGGACAGGGGACCGCTACGAGCAGTACTTC
TRBD1,.,TRBV7-3,TRBJ2-3,CASSLTGGSDTQYF,TGTGCCAGCAGCTTGACAGGGGGCTCGGATACGCAGTATTTT
.,.,TRBV6-5,TRBJ2-5,CASSGAGETQYF,TGTGCCAGCAGCGGAGCAGGAGAGACCCAGTACTTC
.,.,TRBV5-4,TRBJ2-6,CASSAGPFSGANVLTF,TGTGCCAGCAGCGCGGGACCGTTCTCTGGGGCCAACGTCCTGACTTTC
.,once,TRBV28,TRBJ2-2,CASKLQAGVGELFF,TGTGCCAGCAAGCTACAGGCTGGAGTCGGGGAGCTGTTTTTT
.,.,TRBV30,TRBJ1-1,CAWSVGTPEAFF,TGTGCCTGGAGTGTGGGGACTCCTGAAGCTTTCTTT
.,.,TRBV2,TRBJ1-1,CASSEAVQVNEAFF,TGTGCCAGCAGTGAAGCGGTACAGGTAAATGAAGCTTTCTTT
.,.,TRBV12-5,TRBJ1-1,CASARNDRRTEAFF,TGTGCTAGTGCCCGAAATGACAGGCGCACTGAAGCTTTCTTT
.,.,TRBV9,TRBJ2-1,CASSVLSGRSLSYNEQFF,TGTGCCAGCAGCGTACTCTCTGGGCGGTCACTCTCCTACAATGAGCAGTTCTTC
TRBD2,few,TRBV5-5,TRBJ2-5,CASRGPLPGLQAETQYF,TGTGCCAGCAGGGGTCCCCTTCCGGGACTACAAGCAGAGACCCAGTACTTC
TRBD1,once,TRBV7-9,TRBJ2-7,CASSLRTDRGPEQYF,TGTGCCAGCAGCTTAAGGACGGACAGGGGGCCCGAGCAGTACTTC
TRBD2,.,TRBV5-1,TRBJ2-5,CASSLGRGLAGEYQETQYF,TGCGCCAGCAGCTTGGGCCGAGGGCTAGCGGGAGAGTACCAAGAGACCCAGTACTTC
.,.,TRBV9,TRBJ2-2,CATGRSITGELFF,TGTGCCACAGGACGCTCAATCACCGGGGAGCTGTTTTTT
TRBD1,.,TRBV5-1,TRBJ2-7,CASSLADRSGYEQYF,TGCGCCAGCAGCTTGGCGGACAGGAGCGGCTACGAGCAGTACTTC
TRBD1,.,TRBV27,TRBJ1-6,CASSLVFRQGANSPLHF,TGCGCCAGCAGTTTAGTCTTTCGACAGGGGGCTAATTCACCCCTCCACTTT
.,few,TRBV18,TRBJ2-2,CASSDRPTGELFF,TGTGCCAGCTCCGACAGGCCTACCGGGGAGCTGTTTTTT
.,.,TRBV2,TRBJ1-6,CASSAELLNNSPLHF,TGTGCCAGCAGTGCAGAGTTGCTAAATAATTCACCCCTCCACTTT
TRBD2,.,TRBV10-3,TRBJ2-5,CAITPGLEETQYF,TGTGCCATCACCCCGGGACTAGAGGAGACCCAGTACTTC
.,.,TRBV29-1,TRBJ1-1,CSVHRKMNTEAFF,TGCAGCGTACACAGGAAAATGAACACTGAAGCTTTCTTT
.,.,TRBV11-1,TRBJ1-6,CASSLAKGHNSPLHF,TGTGCCAGCAGCTTAGCGAAAGGGCATAATTCACCCCTCCACTTT
.,.,TRBV5-6,TRBJ2-7,CASSFSGTYEQYF,TGTGCCAGCAGCTTTTCGGGCACGTACGAGCAGTACTTC
TRBD2,.,TRBV11-2,TRBJ2-5,CASSLVSSGSRETQYF,TGTGCCAGCAGCTTAGTATCTAGCGGGAGTCGAGAGACCCAGTACTTC
TRBD2,.,TRBV10-3,TRBJ2-5,CAISEPWTSGIETQYF,TGTGCCATCAGTGAGCCATGGACTAGCGGGATAGAGACCCAGTACTTC
.,.,TRBV19,TRBJ2-5,CASSPKVGQETQYF,TGTGCCAGTAGTCCGAAAGTAGGGCAAGAGACCCAGTACTTC
TRBD1,.,TRBV27,TRBJ1-2,CASSLFGQAVGGYTF,TGTGCCAGCAGTTTATTCGGACAGGCCGTTGGGGGCTACACCTTC
.,.,TRBV7-9,TRBJ2-2,CASSFGLIGELFF,TGTGCCAGCAGCTTTGGGCTAATCGGGGAGCTGTTTTTT
TRBD2,.,TRBV9,TRBJ2-3,CASSVSGGRDTQYF,TGTGCCAGCAGCGTCTCGGGGGGAAGAGATACGCAGTATTTT
.,.,TRBV6-6,TRBJ2-7,CASSYSGGSYEQYF,TGTGCCAGCAGTTACTCAGGGGGCTCCTACGAGCAGTACTTC
.,.,TRBV20-1,TRBJ2-4,CSARGPGPQYF,TGCAGTGCTAGAGGTCCCGGGCCGCAGTACTTC
TRBD1,.,TRBV11-2,TRBJ2-1,CASTWGTGAYNEQFF,TGTGCCAGCACCTGGGGGACAGGGGCTTACAATGAGCAGTTCTTC
TRBD2,.,TRBV9,TRBJ2-7,CASSPPGGRTYEQYF,TGTGCCAGCAGCCCTCCGGGGGGGCGGACCTACGAGCAGTACTTC
.,.,TRBV9,TRBJ2-7,CASSVGPGSYEQYF,TGTGCCAGCAGCGTAGGTCCAGGGTCCTACGAGCAGTACTTC
.,.,TRBV7-3,TRBJ2-3,CASSPMRVGRSSTDTQYF,TGTGCCAGCAGCCCAATGAGGGTTGGGAGATCTAGCACAGATACGCAGTATTTT
.,.,TRBV15,TRBJ2-7,CATSRDRGGNEQYF,TGTGCCACCAGCAGAGACAGGGGTGGCAACGAGCAGTACTTC
.,.,TRBV28,TRBJ2-5,CASSPLTGEGETQYF,TGTGCCAGCAGTCCCCTAACGGGAGAAGGGGAGACCCAGTACTTC
.,.,TRBV27,TRBJ2-3,CASRLQGVDTQYF,TGTGCCAGCAGATTACAGGGAGTAGATACGCAGTATTTT
.,.,TRBV20-1,TRBJ2-3,CSAFTVNTQYF,TGCAGTGCTTTTACAGTAAATACGCAGTATTTT
.,.,TRBV2,TRBJ2-3,CASSPMDLPLDTQYF,TGTGCCAGCAGTCCCATGGACCTTCCCTTAGATACGCAGTATTTT
TRBD2,.,TRBV6-5,TRBJ2-7,CASSYSEAGASYEQYF,TGTGCCAGCAGTTACTCAGAGGCGGGAGCCTCCTACGAGCAGTACTTC
.,.,TRBV19,TRBJ1-3,CASSIGGSNSGNTIYF,TGTGCCAGTAGTATAGGCGGTTCCAACTCTGGAAACACCATATATTTT
.,.,TRBV5-6,TRBJ1-6,CASSLRDSYNSPLHF,TGTGCCAGCAGCTTGAGGGACTCCTATAATTCACCCCTCCACTTT